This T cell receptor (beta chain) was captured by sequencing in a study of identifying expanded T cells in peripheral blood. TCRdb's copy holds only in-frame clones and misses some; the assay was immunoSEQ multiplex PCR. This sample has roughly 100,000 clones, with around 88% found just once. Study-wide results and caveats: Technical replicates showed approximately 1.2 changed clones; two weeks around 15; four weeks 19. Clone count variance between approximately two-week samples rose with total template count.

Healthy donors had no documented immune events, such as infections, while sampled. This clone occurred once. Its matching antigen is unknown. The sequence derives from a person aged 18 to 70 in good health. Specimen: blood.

The CDR3 region is CASSQDSTESATIYF. As DNA, the CDR3 is TGCGCCAGCAGCCAAGATTCGACGGAGTCGGCCACCATATATTTT. The genes are TRBV4-1 and TRBJ1-3; D remains ambiguous. CDR1 and CDR2 from the germline V gene are MGHRA and YSYEKL. With 0 bases removed from V and 9 bases from J, the gap between germline ends came to 15 bases. This CDR3 region has 15 residues.